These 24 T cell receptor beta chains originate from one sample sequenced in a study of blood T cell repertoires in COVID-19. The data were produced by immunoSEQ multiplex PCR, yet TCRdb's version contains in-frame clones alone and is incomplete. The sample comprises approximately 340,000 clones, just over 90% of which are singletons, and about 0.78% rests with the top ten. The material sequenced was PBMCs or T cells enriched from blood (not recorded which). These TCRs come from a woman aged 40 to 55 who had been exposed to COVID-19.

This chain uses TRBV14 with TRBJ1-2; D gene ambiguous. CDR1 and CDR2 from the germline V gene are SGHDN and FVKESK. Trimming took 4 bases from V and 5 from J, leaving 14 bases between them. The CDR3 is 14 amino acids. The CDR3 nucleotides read TGTGCCAGCAGCCTATCCGGGTTCGGATATGGCTACACCTTC. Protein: CASSLSGFGYGYTF.

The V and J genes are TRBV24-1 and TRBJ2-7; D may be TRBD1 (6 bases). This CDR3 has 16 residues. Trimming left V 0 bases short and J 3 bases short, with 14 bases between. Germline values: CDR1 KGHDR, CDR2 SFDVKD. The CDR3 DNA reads TGTGCCACCAGTGATTTGAAGGGGGATGGGTTCTACGAGCAGTACTTC. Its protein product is CATSDLKGDGFYEQYF.

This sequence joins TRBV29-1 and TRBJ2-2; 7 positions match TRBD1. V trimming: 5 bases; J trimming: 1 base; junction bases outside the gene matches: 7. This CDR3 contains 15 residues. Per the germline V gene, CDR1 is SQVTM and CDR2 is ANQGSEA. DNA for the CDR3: TGCAGCGTTTTATCAAGACAGGGGAACACCGGGGAGCTGTTTTTT. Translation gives CSVLSRQGNTGELFF.

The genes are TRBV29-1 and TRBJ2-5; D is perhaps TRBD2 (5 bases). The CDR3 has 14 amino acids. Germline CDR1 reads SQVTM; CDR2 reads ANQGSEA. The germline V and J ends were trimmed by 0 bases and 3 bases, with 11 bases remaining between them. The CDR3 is CSVEDRMREETQYF. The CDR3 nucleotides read TGCAGCGTTGAAGATCGAATGAGGGAAGAGACCCAGTACTTC.

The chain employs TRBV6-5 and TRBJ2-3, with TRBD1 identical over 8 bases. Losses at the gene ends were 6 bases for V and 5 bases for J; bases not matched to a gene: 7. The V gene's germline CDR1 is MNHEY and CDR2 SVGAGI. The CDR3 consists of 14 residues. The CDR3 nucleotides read TGTGCCAGCAGGACTTATGGGACAGGAGATACGCAGTATTTT. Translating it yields CASRTYGTGDTQYF.

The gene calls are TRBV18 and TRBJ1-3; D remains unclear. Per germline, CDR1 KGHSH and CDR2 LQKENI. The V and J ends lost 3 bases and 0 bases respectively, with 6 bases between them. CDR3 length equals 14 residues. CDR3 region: CASSPSRSGNTIYF. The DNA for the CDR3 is TGTGCCAGCTCACCGTCCCGCTCTGGAAACACCATATATTTT.

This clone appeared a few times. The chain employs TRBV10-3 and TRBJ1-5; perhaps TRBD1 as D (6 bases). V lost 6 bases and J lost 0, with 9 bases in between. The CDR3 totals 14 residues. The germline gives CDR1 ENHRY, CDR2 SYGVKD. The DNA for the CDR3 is TGTGCCATCAGGGACAGCGATAGCAATCAGCCCCAGCATTTT. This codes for CAIRDSDSNQPQHF.

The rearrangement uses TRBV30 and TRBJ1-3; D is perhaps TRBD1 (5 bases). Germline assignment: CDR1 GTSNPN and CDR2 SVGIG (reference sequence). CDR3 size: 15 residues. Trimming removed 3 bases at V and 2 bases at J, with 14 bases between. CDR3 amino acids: CAWSDAGITGNTIYF. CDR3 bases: TGTGCCTGGAGCGATGCAGGGATTACTGGAAACACCATATATTTT. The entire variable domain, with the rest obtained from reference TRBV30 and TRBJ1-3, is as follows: SQTIHQWPATLVQPVGSPLSLECTVEGTSNPNLYWYRQAAGRGLQLLFYSVGIGQISSEVPQNLSASRPQDRQFILSSKKLLLSDSGFYLCAWSDAGITGNTIYFGEGSWLTVV.

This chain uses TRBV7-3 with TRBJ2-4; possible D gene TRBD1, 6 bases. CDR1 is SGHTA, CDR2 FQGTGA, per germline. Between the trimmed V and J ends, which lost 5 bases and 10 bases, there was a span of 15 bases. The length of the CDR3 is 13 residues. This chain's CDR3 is CASSQAATGIQYF. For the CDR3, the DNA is TGTGCCAGCAGCCAAGCCGCGACAGGAATTCAGTACTTC.

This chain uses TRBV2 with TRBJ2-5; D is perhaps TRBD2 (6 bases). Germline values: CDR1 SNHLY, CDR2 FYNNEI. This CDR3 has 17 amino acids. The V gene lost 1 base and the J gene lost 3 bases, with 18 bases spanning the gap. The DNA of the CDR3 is TGTGCCAGCAGTGAAGGTATTCGAGCGGGCGCCGAAGAGACCCAGTACTTC. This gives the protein CASSEGIRAGAEETQYF.

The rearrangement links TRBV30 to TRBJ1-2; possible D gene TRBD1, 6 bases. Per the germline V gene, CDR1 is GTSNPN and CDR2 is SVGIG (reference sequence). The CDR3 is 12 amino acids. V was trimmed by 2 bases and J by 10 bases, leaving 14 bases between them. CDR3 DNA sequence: TGTGCCTGGAGTAGTTTGGGACATTCCTACACCTTC. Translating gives CAWSSLGHSYTF. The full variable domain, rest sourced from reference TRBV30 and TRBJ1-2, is SQTIHQWPATLVQPVGSPLSLECTVEGTSNPNLYWYRQAAGRGLQLLFYSVGIGQISSEVPQNLSASRPQDRQFILSSKKLLLSDSGFYLCAWSSLGHSYTFGSGTRLTVV.

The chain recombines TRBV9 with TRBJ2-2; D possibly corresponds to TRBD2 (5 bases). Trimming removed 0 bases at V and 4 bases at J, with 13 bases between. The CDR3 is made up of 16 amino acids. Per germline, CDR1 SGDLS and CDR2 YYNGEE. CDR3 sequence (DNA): TGTGCCAGCAGCGTAGCTGGAAGGGCGGGCACCGGGGAGCTGTTTTTT. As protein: CASSVAGRAGTGELFF.

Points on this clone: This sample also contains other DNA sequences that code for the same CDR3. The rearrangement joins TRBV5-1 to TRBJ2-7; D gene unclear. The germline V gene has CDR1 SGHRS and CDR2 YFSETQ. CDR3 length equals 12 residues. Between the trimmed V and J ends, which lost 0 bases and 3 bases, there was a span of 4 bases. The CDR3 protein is CASSLDGYEQYF. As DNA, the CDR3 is TGCGCCAGCAGCTTGGACGGCTACGAGCAGTACTTC.

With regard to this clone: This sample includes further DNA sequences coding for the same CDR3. CDR3 sequence (DNA): TGCAGCGTTGTGACAGGGACTAATGAAAAACTGTTTTTT. This gives the protein CSVVTGTNEKLFF. The V and J genes are TRBV29-1 and TRBJ1-4; 7 nucleotides line up with TRBD1. The CDR3 extends over 13 amino acids. In germline, CDR1 is SQVTM, CDR2 ANQGSEA. V shed 4 bases, J shed 2 bases, and the junction held 1 base outside the gene matches.

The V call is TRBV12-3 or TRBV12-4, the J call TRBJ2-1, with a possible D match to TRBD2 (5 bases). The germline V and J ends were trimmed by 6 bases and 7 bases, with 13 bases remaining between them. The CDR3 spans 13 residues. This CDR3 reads CASSPGILNEQFF. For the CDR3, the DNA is TGTGCCAGCAGCCCGGGGATACTAAATGAGCAGTTCTTC.

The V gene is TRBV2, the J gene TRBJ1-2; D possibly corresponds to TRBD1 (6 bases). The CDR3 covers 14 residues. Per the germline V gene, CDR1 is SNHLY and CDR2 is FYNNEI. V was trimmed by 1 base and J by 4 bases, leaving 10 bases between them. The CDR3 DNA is TGTGCCAGCAGTGAAGGTCGAGGGGGCTATGGCTACACCTTC. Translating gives CASSEGRGGYGYTF.

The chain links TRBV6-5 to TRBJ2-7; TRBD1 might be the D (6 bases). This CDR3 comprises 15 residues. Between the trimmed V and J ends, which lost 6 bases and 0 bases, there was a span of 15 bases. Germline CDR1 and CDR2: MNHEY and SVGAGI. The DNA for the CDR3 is TGTGCCAGCAGCCGCCGGGACACGAGCTCCTACGAGCAGTACTTC. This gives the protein CASSRRDTSSYEQYF.

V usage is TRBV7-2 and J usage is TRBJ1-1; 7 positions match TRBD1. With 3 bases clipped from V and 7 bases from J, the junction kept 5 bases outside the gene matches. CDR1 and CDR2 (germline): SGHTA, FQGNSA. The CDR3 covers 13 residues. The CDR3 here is CASSFPTGSEAFF. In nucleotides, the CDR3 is TGTGCCAGCAGCTTCCCGACAGGGAGTGAAGCTTTCTTT.

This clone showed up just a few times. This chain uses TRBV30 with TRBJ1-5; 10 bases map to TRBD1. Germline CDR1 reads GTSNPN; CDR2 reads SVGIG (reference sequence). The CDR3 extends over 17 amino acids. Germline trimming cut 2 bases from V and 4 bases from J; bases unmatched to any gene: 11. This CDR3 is CAWSSTGGGVRNQPQHF. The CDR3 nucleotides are TGTGCCTGGAGTTCGACAGGGGGCGGTGTCAGAAATCAGCCCCAGCATTTT.

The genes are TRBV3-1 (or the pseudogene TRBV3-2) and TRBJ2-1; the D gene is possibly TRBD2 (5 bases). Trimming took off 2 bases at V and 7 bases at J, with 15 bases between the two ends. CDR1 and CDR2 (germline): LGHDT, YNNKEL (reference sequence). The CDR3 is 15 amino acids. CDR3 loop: CASSQPSLEGNEQFF. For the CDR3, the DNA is TGTGCCAGCAGCCAACCATCCCTCGAGGGAAATGAGCAGTTCTTC.

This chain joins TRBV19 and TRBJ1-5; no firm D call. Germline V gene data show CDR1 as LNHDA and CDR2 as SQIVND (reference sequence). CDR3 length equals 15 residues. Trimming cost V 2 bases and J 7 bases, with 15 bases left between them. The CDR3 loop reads CASSISDLTRQPQHF. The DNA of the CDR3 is TGTGCCAGTAGTATATCGGATTTGACACGCCAGCCCCAGCATTTT.

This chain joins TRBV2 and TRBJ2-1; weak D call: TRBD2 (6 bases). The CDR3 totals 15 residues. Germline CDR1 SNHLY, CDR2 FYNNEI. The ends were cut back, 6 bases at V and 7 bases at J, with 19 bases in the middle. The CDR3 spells CASRGERVPGNEQFF. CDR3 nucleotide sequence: TGTGCCAGCAGGGGGGAGCGGGTCCCTGGGAATGAGCAGTTCTTC.

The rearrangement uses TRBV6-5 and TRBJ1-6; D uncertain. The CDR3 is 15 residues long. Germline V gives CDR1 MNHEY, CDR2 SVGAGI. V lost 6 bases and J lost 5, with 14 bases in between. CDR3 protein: CASSPITPDNSPLHF. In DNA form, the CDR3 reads TGTGCCAGCAGCCCGATAACTCCCGATAATTCACCCCTCCACTTT.

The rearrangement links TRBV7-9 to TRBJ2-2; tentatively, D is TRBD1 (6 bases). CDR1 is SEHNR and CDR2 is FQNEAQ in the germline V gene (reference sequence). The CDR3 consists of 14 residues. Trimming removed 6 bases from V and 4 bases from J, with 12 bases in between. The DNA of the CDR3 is TGTGCCAGCAGTCTTACAGGGACCACCGGGGAGCTGTTTTTT. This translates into CASSLTGTTGELFF.